The 23 T cell receptor beta chains reported below all come from one sample, sequenced in a study of cytomegalovirus exposure and HLA in healthy donors. Sequenced by immunoSEQ multiplex PCR; TCRdb stores in-frame clones only, minus some. This sample yields more than 150,000 clones, of which 75% to 90% are seen a single time; roughly 6.5% belongs to the top ten. Sequencing was performed on PBMCs. Every receptor here comes from a man aged 18 to 30 in good health and CMV-seropositive.

A single count supports this clone. J is TRBJ2-1 and V is TRBV28; TRBD2 is a possible D gene (6 bases). From germline, CDR1 is MDHEN and CDR2 SYDVKM. The V end lost 7 bases, the J end lost 1 base, and 20 bases lay between the germline ends. The CDR3 spans 17 residues. The CDR3 DNA sequence: TGTGCCAGCACTTCCGCCCGAGGACTAAGTTCCTACAATGAGCAGTTCTTC. This codes for CASTSARGLSSYNEQFF. The whole variable domain, remainder taken from reference TRBV28 and TRBJ2-1, is DVKVTQSSRYLVKRTGEKVFLECVQDMDHENMFWYRQDPGLGLRLIYFSYDVKMKEKGDIPEGYSVSREKKERFSLILESASTNQTSMYLCASTSARGLSSYNEQFFGPGTRLTVL.

V and J are TRBV28 and TRBJ2-7, with 10 nucleotides matching TRBD1. The germline V gene has CDR1 MDHEN and CDR2 SYDVKM. The CDR3 loop spans 14 amino acids. The junction had 8 bases not matched to a gene; V was cut back by 5 bases and J by 7 bases. CDR3 nucleotides: TGTGCCAGCAGTGTCCGGGACAGGGGTGGTGAGCAGTACTTC. This translates into CASSVRDRGGEQYF. Full variable domain (rest looked up from reference TRBV28 and TRBJ2-7): DVKVTQSSRYLVKRTGEKVFLECVQDMDHENMFWYRQDPGLGLRLIYFSYDVKMKEKGDIPEGYSVSREKKERFSLILESASTNQTSMYLCASSVRDRGGEQYFGPGTRLTVT.

The genes are TRBV7-9 and TRBJ2-7, with 8 bases lining up with TRBD1. There are 13 residues in the CDR3. The V and J ends lost 4 bases and 7 bases, in that order; junction bases with no gene match: 6. CDR1 is SEHNR, CDR2 FQNEAQ, per germline (reference sequence). In DNA, the CDR3 is TGTGCCAGCAGCTACGACAGGGGCGGGGAGCAGTACTTC. This sequence encodes CASSYDRGGEQYF.

V gene TRBV4-3 combines with J gene TRBJ2-1, with D perhaps TRBD1 (5 bases). Germline CDR1 is LGHNA and CDR2 is YSLEER. There are 15 residues in the CDR3. V was trimmed by 0 bases and J by 10 bases, leaving 16 bases between them. The CDR3 region is CASSQDPRPGREQFF. CDR3 in DNA: TGCGCCAGCAGCCAAGATCCTCGCCCAGGGCGGGAGCAGTTCTTC.

The V gene is TRBV5-6, the J gene TRBJ2-5; 10 bases fit TRBD2. CDR1 and CDR2 from the germline V gene are SGHDT and YYEEEE. The J segment lost 0 bases and the V segment lost 7 bases, leaving 9 bases of the junction unmatched. The CDR3 sequence is 16 residues long. CDR3 bases: TGTGCCAGCCTCATGCGCCTAGCGGGAGACCAAGAGACCCAGTACTTC. Translating gives CASLMRLAGDQETQYF.

This clone was found a few times. The rearrangement joins TRBV7-8 to TRBJ1-5, with TRBD1 as a possible D gene (5 bases). Germline V gene lookup returns CDR1 SGHVS and CDR2 FQNEAQ. The germline V and J ends were trimmed by 1 base and 0 bases, with 7 bases remaining between them. The CDR3 loop spans 15 amino acids. CDR3: CASSLVGDSNQPQHF. The CDR3 bases are TGTGCCAGCAGCTTAGTAGGGGATAGCAATCAGCCCCAGCATTTT.

The J gene is TRBJ2-7, the V gene TRBV6-6, with TRBD1 identical over 9 bases. The CDR3 has 14 amino acids. Germline V gene data show CDR1 as MNHNY and CDR2 as SVGAGI (reference sequence). Losses at the gene ends were 6 bases for V and 4 bases for J; bases not matched to a gene: 7. The CDR3 DNA reads TGTGCCAGCAGAGTGGGACAGGGAGAGTACGAGCAGTACTTC. The encoded protein is CASRVGQGEYEQYF.

This clone appeared a single time. J is TRBJ1-4 and V is TRBV28; maybe TRBD1 (6 bases). This CDR3 contains 16 residues. Trimming removed 6 bases from V and 3 bases from J, with 17 bases in between. Per the germline V gene, CDR1 is MDHEN and CDR2 is SYDVKM. Here the CDR3 reads CASSTGGTGPNEKLFF. The CDR3 bases are TGTGCCAGCAGCACTGGGGGAACAGGGCCTAATGAAAAACTGTTTTTT.

The V and J genes are TRBV6-5 and TRBJ1-2, with D possibly TRBD1 on 5 matching bases. V was cut by 7 bases and J by 2 bases, with 17 bases left in between. This CDR3 spans 15 amino acids. Germline V CDR1 and CDR2: MNHEY, SVGAGI. CDR3 coding DNA: TGTGCCAGCACCCCCTCAGTGGCAGGGAACTATGGCTACACCTTC. Its translation: CASTPSVAGNYGYTF.

The chain carries TRBV28 and TRBJ2-5, with 12 bases that match TRBD2. CDR1 and CDR2 (germline): MDHEN, SYDVKM. The length of the CDR3 is 15 residues. V was pared by 6 bases and J by 4 bases, with 6 bases of the junction left unmatched. CDR3 in DNA: TGTGCCAGCAGCCACGGACTAGCGGGATTAGAGACCCAGTACTTC. Its protein is CASSHGLAGLETQYF.

This clone appeared many times. V and J are TRBV4-1 and TRBJ2-5; 7 bases are shared with TRBD2. CDR1 and CDR2 from the germline V gene are MGHRA and YSYEKL. With V trimmed by 4 bases and J by 1 base, 6 bases remained unmatched. This CDR3 is built from 15 residues. CDR3 DNA sequence: TGCGCCAGCAGCCTGGTTCGGACTAGCCAAGAGACCCAGTACTTC. It encodes CASSLVRTSQETQYF.

Turning to this clone: In the same sample, other DNA sequences code for this CDR3. V gene TRBV5-1 combines with J gene TRBJ2-3, with TRBD1 matching 7 bases. CDR3 length: 15 amino acids. The ends lost 4 bases at V and 1 base at J; junction bases unmatched: 6. Germline V CDR1 and CDR2: SGHRS, YFSETQ. CDR3 nucleotide sequence: TGCGCCAGCAGCCTCAGGGGGTTGGGCACAGATACGCAGTATTTT. This gives the protein CASSLRGLGTDTQYF. The variable domain in full, with the rest retrieved from reference TRBV5-1 and TRBJ2-3, is KAGVTQTPRYLIKTRGQQVTLSCSPISGHRSVSWYQQTPGQGLQFLFEYFSETQRNKGNFPGRFSGRQFSNSRSEMNVSTLELGDSALYLCASSLRGLGTDTQYFGPGTRLTVL.

The chain recombines TRBV9 with TRBJ1-3; D gene unclear. The CDR3 has 17 residues. Trimming took 0 bases from V and 0 from J, leaving 13 bases between them. Germline-derived CDR1 and CDR2 are SGDLS and YYNGEE. The CDR3 sequence is CASSVDGSLSSGNTIYF. The CDR3, as DNA: TGTGCCAGCAGCGTAGACGGGTCCTTAAGCTCTGGAAACACCATATATTTT.

This clone has a handful of counts. The sample holds other DNA sequences that translate to the same CDR3. The chain couples TRBV4-1 to TRBJ2-5, with 10 bases identical to TRBD2. Looked up from germline, CDR1 is MGHRA and CDR2 is YSYEKL. The CDR3 is 13 amino acids. Germline trimming cut 5 bases from V and 5 bases from J; bases unmatched to any gene: 2. The CDR3 DNA reads as TGCGCCAGCAGCAGACTAGCGGGTGAGACCCAGTACTTC. It codes for CASSRLAGETQYF.

The chain is built from TRBV27 and TRBJ2-2; 8 positions match TRBD1. The V gene end was trimmed by 6 bases and the J gene end by 7 bases; junction bases not matched to a gene: 13. The germline gives CDR1 MNHEY, CDR2 SMNVEV (reference sequence). The CDR3 runs 16 residues. The CDR3 DNA follows: TGTGCCAGCAGACTGGGGGGACCTGGGACAGGCGGGGAGCTGTTTTTT. Its translation: CASRLGGPGTGGELFF.

V and J are TRBV5-1 and TRBJ1-2; 12 bases are shared with TRBD1. The CDR3 covers 16 residues. Germline CDR1 is SGHRS and CDR2 is YFSETQ. V lost 3 bases to trimming and J lost 4 bases; unmatched junction nucleotides: 7. CDR3 region: CASSSGTGGTGYGYTF. CDR3 DNA: TGCGCCAGCAGCTCGGGGACAGGGGGCACGGGCTATGGCTACACCTTC.

This sequence joins TRBV9 and TRBJ2-4; 14 bases fit TRBD2. Trimming cost V 2 bases and J 4 bases; bases outside gene matches: 2. The CDR3 loop spans 16 amino acids. Per the germline V gene, CDR1 is SGDLS and CDR2 is YYNGEE. The CDR3 DNA reads TGTGCCAGCAGCGTGGGACTAGCGGGGGATAAAAACATTCAGTACTTC. Translation gives CASSVGLAGDKNIQYF.

The chain employs TRBV6-5 and TRBJ2-7, with TRBD2 as a possible D gene (5 bases). Looked up from germline, CDR1 is MNHEY and CDR2 is SVGAGI. V lost 6 bases and J lost 2, with 14 bases in between. The length of the CDR3 is 14 residues. The CDR3 DNA reads as TGTGCCAGCAGCAAGGACTTCACTACCTACGAGCAGTACTTC. Translating gives CASSKDFTTYEQYF.

The V and J genes are TRBV7-2 and TRBJ2-2; 10 nucleotides align to TRBD2. Germline V gene lookup returns CDR1 SGHTA and CDR2 FQGNSA. CDR3 length: 16 residues. The V gene end was trimmed by 5 bases and the J gene end by 7 bases; junction bases not matched to a gene: 10. CDR3 in DNA: TGTGCCAGCAGCGCCGGACTAGCGGAGTCGATCGGGGAGCTGTTTTTT. This gives the protein CASSAGLAESIGELFF.

The chain combines TRBV7-3 with TRBJ2-1; 11 nucleotides align to TRBD2. The trim removed 5 bases at V and 6 bases at J, leaving 6 bases unmatched. CDR3 length equals 15 residues. Germline V gene lookup returns CDR1 SGHTA and CDR2 FQGTGA. The CDR3 here is CASSPVAGGGNEQFF. The CDR3 region has the DNA TGTGCCAGCAGCCCCGTAGCGGGAGGGGGCAATGAGCAGTTCTTC.

The J gene is TRBJ2-2, the V gene TRBV5-6, with D maybe TRBD2 (6 bases). Germline CDR1 SGHDT, CDR2 YYEEEE. This CDR3 contains 15 residues. V lost 4 bases to trimming and J lost 2 bases, with 12 bases between them. The CDR3 DNA reads TGTGCCAGCAGCCCGGGACTTAGTAACACCGGGGAGCTGTTTTTT. Protein product: CASSPGLSNTGELFF.

The chain combines TRBV6-5 with TRBJ2-3; D uncertain. The germline CDR1 and CDR2 sequences are MNHEY and SVGAGI. V was clipped by 6 bases and J by 0 bases, with 7 bases between them. CDR3 length: 13 amino acids. In nucleotides, the CDR3 is TGTGCCAGCAGACGAGGCAGCACAGATACGCAGTATTTT. Its protein product is CASRRGSTDTQYF.

This clone was seen a single time. The gene calls are TRBV9 and TRBJ2-1, with 7 nucleotides matching TRBD2. The V and J ends lost 1 base and 0 bases, in that order; junction bases with no gene match: 10. Germline loops: CDR1 SGDLS, CDR2 YYNGEE. The CDR3 is 18 residues long. The DNA of the CDR3 is TGTGCCAGCAGCGTATTTGGCGTGGGCGGGAGCTCCTACAATGAGCAGTTCTTC. Translated: CASSVFGVGGSSYNEQFF.